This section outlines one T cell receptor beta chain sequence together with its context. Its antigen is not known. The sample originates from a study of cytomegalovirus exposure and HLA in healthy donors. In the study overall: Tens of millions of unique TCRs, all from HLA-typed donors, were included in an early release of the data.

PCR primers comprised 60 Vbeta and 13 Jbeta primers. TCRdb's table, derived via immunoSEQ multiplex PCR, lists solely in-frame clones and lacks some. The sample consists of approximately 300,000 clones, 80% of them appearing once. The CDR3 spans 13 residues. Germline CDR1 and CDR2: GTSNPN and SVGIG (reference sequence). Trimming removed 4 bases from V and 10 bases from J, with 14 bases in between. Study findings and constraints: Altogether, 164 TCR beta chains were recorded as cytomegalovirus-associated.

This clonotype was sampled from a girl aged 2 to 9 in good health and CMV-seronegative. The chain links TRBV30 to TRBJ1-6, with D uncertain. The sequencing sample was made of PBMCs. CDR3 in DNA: TGTGCCTGGACCCCAATCGGGAGCTCACCCCTCCACTTT. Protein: CAWTPIGSSPLHF.